This T cell receptor (beta chain) comes out of a study of T-cell reconstitution after alpha-beta-depleted transplantation in children (dated by TCRdb to the mid-2010s). Describing the broader study: The study quantitatively tracked T-cell immune reconstitution after TCRalphabeta/CD19-depleted allogeneic hematopoietic cell transplantation in children using TCR repertoire profiling.

This clonotype was seen only a few times. It lacks a known antigen. Qualities for individual bases were not recorded, and no much larger clone is one base off. The sample's treatment or condition label is to be understood as: allogeneic hematopoietic cell transplantation with graft depleted of TCRalphabeta T cells and CD19 B cells. The children who served as transplant recipients had been given grafts of TCRalphabeta/CD19-depleted allogeneic hematopoietic cells. What the authors observed across the whole study: Apparently early alphabetaT-cell count recovery about two months after transplant reportedly relied on only several hundred rapidly expanded clones derived from non-depleted graft cells. The frequencies of hyperexpanded clones fell over the following months, and after one year, T-cell counts and TCRbeta diversity were mostly attributed to newly produced T cells. In some patients, high TCRbeta diversity at day 60 was attributed to recipient T cells and intrathymic progenitors that had survived conditioning.

V and J are truncated by 1 base and 3 bases respectively, leaving an intervening sequence of 12 bases. From the cysteine up to the phenylalanine, the CDR3 has a length of 16 residues. The entry retains the CDR3 DNA only, 48 bases that are in frame from base 1. Taken from the germline V gene (reference sequence), the CDR1 and CDR2 loops are LNHNV and YYDKDF. The protocol used for the library was PCR. The sequencer was an Illumina HiSeq 2500. TCR libraries were prepared with molecular barcoding, using unique molecular identifiers to normalize TCRbeta repertoire quantification. Through fastp at Q25 and MiXCR, TCRdb rebuilt clones from the public reads, retaining in-frame beta chains. Identical CDR3 proteins give one entry, which carries the most common genes and DNA. The sample contains 250,000 to 350,000 distinct CDR3 sequences, around 25% of them found a single time. The ten largest account for approximately 10% of the sample.

The V and J genes are TRBV15 and TRBJ2-2; a tentative D match to TRBD2 spans 7 bases. This material consisted of PBMCs, mostly from graft donor cells, taken 180 days after TCRalphabeta/CD19-depleted stem cell transplant. This TCR was sampled from a male patient between 10 and 17 years old who had a stem cell transplant for acute lymphoblastic leukemia, so the T cells may come from the graft donor. CDR3 reads: CATSRGGGGHTGELFF. The DNA sequence is given as TGTGCCACCAGCAGAGGAGGGGGGGGTCACACCGGGGAGCTGTTTTTT.